The 20 T cell receptor beta chains below were found in one sample sequenced in a study of blood T cell repertoires in COVID-19. Profiled with immunoSEQ multiplex PCR; TCRdb holds only in-frame clones, not every one. The sample shows 120,000 or so clones, approximately 81% of them seen only once. Sequencing was performed on peripheral blood. The source of these receptors is a man between 40 and 49 years old with active or convalescent COVID-19.

The chain is built from TRBV11-3 and TRBJ1-1; D call uncertain. Trimming shortened V by 5 bases and J by 3 bases, and 10 bases separated the two germline ends. The germline gives CDR1 SGHNT, CDR2 YENEEA. This CDR3 has 13 residues. The CDR3 loop reads CASSRSRDTEAFF. As DNA, the CDR3 is TGTGCCAGCAGCCGCAGCCGGGACACTGAAGCTTTCTTT.

The rearrangement uses TRBV5-1 and TRBJ2-7; 7 positions agree with TRBD1. This CDR3 has 14 amino acids. Germline CDR1 and CDR2: SGHRS and YFSETQ. V was pared by 0 bases and J by 7 bases, with 7 bases of the junction left unmatched. The CDR3 reads CASSLVQGVGEQYF. DNA of the CDR3: TGCGCCAGCAGCTTGGTGCAGGGGGTTGGGGAGCAGTACTTC.

This chain uses TRBV5-6 with TRBJ1-2, with D unclear. Between the trimmed V and J ends, which lost 1 base and 5 bases, there was a span of 6 bases. The V gene's germline CDR1 is SGHDT and CDR2 YYEEEE. The CDR3 extends over 12 amino acids. CDR3 nucleotide sequence: TGTGCCAGCAGCTTGCGGGATTATGGCTACACCTTC. Protein sequence: CASSLRDYGYTF.

The chain employs TRBV5-4 and TRBJ1-2; unclear D gene. The V end was cut by 4 bases, the J end by 5 bases, with 12 bases between. The CDR3 has 13 amino acids. CDR1 and CDR2 (germline): SGHNT, YYREEE (reference sequence). CDR3 residues: CASSIYGGYGYTF. CDR3 coding DNA: TGTGCCAGCAGCATTTACGGAGGGTATGGCTACACCTTC.

This chain uses TRBV10-2 with TRBJ2-7; a weak D match, TRBD2 (5 bases). In germline, CDR1 is WSHSY, CDR2 SAAADI. Trimming cost V 10 bases and J 0 bases, with 13 bases left between them. CDR3 length: 13 amino acids. CDR3 region: CATIRGSSYEQYF. For the CDR3, the DNA is TGCGCCACCATAAGAGGGAGCTCCTACGAGCAGTACTTC.

The chain carries TRBV4-1 and TRBJ2-1; TRBD2 agrees at 14 bases. This CDR3 has 15 residues. Germline trimming cut 3 bases from V and 8 bases from J; bases unmatched to any gene: 3. Germline CDR1 and CDR2: MGHRA and YSYEKL. The CDR3: CASSQGTSGSDEQFF. In DNA form, the CDR3 reads TGCGCCAGCAGCCAGGGGACTAGCGGGAGCGATGAGCAGTTCTTC.

This chain links TRBV5-6 with TRBJ1-2, with D uncertain. Trimming stripped 4 bases from V and 3 bases from J, with 10 bases between. Germline V CDR1 and CDR2: SGHDT, YYEEEE. The CDR3 runs 13 residues. The CDR3 sequence is CASSPEMDYGYTF. CDR3 DNA sequence: TGTGCCAGCAGCCCCGAGATGGACTATGGCTACACCTTC.

The rearrangement uses TRBV6-5 and TRBJ2-1; a weak D match, TRBD1 (6 bases). The CDR3 covers 13 residues. Germline loops: CDR1 MNHEY, CDR2 SVGAGI. Deletions cut 2 bases from V and 6 bases from J, with 8 bases between. CDR3 loop: CASSYGGRNEQFF. The CDR3 nucleotides read TGTGCCAGCAGTTACGGGGGCCGCAATGAGCAGTTCTTC.

The rearrangement joins TRBV13 to TRBJ2-2, with 7 bases lining up with TRBD2. The CDR3 totals 15 residues. The V and J ends lost 5 bases and 4 bases, in that order; junction bases with no gene match: 7. Germline values: CDR1 PRHDT, CDR2 FYEKMQ (reference sequence). For the CDR3, the DNA is TGTGCCAGCAGCCAGCCGGGACTAACCACCGGGGAGCTGTTTTTT. This gives the protein CASSQPGLTTGELFF.

This clone was counted a few times. V is TRBV7-3 and J is TRBJ2-2, with D possibly TRBD1 on 5 matching bases. V dropped 5 bases and J dropped 7 bases, with 14 bases sitting between them. Germline lookup yields CDR1 SGHTA and CDR2 FQGTGA. The CDR3 length is 14 residues. CDR3 amino acids: CASSPEWGGGELFF. CDR3 nucleotide sequence: TGTGCCAGCAGCCCCGAATGGGGCGGCGGGGAGCTGTTTTTT.

This clone has a handful of counts. This sequence joins TRBV2 and TRBJ2-1; 8 nucleotides line up with TRBD2. The CDR3 is 15 amino acids. CDR1 and CDR2 (germline): SNHLY, FYNNEI. The junction had 6 bases not matched to a gene; V was cut back by 0 bases and J by 8 bases. The DNA of the CDR3 is TGTGCCAGCAGTGAAGCCGGGACTAGGTACCATGAGCAGTTCTTC. Translation gives CASSEAGTRYHEQFF.

Concerning this clone itself: At one end the junction does not follow the germline gene, possibly because of a read error. CDR3 sequence: CASRVNRVVTPLYF. CDR3 nucleotides: TGTGCCAGCAGGGTGAACAGGGTAGTTACACCCCTCTACTTT. The rearrangement uses TRBV2 and TRBJ1-6; a possible D gene is TRBD1 (6 bases). This CDR3 contains 14 residues. Germline CDR1 SNHLY, CDR2 FYNNEI.

The chain employs TRBV6-5 and TRBJ1-3, with 8 bases fitting TRBD1. This CDR3 contains 15 residues. Germline CDR1 is MNHEY and CDR2 is SVGAGI. V was pared by 11 bases and J by 4 bases, with 13 bases of the junction left unmatched. CDR3 sequence: CAATFDRTGGNTIYF. The CDR3 region has the DNA TGTGCCGCAACGTTCGACAGGACAGGGGGAAACACCATATATTTT.

The chain uses TRBV9 and TRBJ2-5; 11 nucleotides line up with TRBD1. CDR1 and CDR2 (germline): SGDLS, YYNGEE. This CDR3 spans 15 amino acids. V was clipped by 4 bases and J by 5 bases; unmatched bases: 7. CDR3 residues: CASSSGDRGYETQYF. Written as DNA, the CDR3 is TGTGCCAGCAGCTCAGGGGACAGGGGGTACGAGACCCAGTACTTC.

This chain uses TRBV3-1 (or the pseudogene TRBV3-2) with TRBJ1-1; D unresolved. CDR1 is LGHDT and CDR2 is YNNKEL in the germline V gene (reference sequence). V lost 0 bases and J 4 bases, leaving 9 bases between the germline ends. This CDR3 is built from 14 residues. This CDR3 is CASSQEGGLTEAFF. For the CDR3, the DNA is TGTGCCAGCAGCCAAGAGGGAGGTCTCACTGAAGCTTTCTTT.

V is TRBV19 and J is TRBJ1-1; no definite D call. Germline V lookup: CDR1 LNHDA, CDR2 SQIVND (reference sequence). V was pared by 7 bases and J by 8 bases, with 11 bases between. This CDR3 region has 11 residues. For the CDR3, the DNA is TGTGCCAGTATTTCGGGGTACGAAGCTTTCTTT. It translates to CASISGYEAFF. The whole variable domain, filled in from reference TRBV19 and TRBJ1-1, reads DGGITQSPKYLFRKEGQNVTLSCEQNLNHDAMYWYRQDPGQGLRLIYYSQIVNDFQKGDIAEGYSVSREKKESFPLTVTSAQKNPTAFYLCASISGYEAFFGQGTRLTVV.

V gene TRBV21-1 combines with J gene TRBJ1-2; the DNA was not used to check the table's D call, TRBD1. TRBV21-1 is designated a pseudogene. This CDR3 has 15 residues. The CDR3, as DNA: TGTGCCAGCACAGGGGGACAACTATATGGGGATGGCTACACCTTC. It specifies CASTGGQLYGDGYTF.

The V and J genes are TRBV28 and TRBJ1-2; TRBD1 might be the D (5 bases). V was pared by 5 bases and J by 4 bases, with 14 bases between. CDR1 is MDHEN, CDR2 SYDVKM, per germline. This CDR3 contains 14 residues. In DNA form, the CDR3 reads TGTGCCAGCAGTACCCCGCGGGGGGGCTATGGCTACACCTTC. Protein sequence: CASSTPRGGYGYTF.

V is TRBV14 and J is TRBJ2-7; 8 bases map to TRBD1. V shed 4 bases and J 4 bases; nucleotides not matched to a gene: 9. Germline CDR1 is SGHDN and CDR2 is FVKESK. The CDR3 runs to 15 residues. This CDR3 reads CASSRVGQVWYEQYF. CDR3 DNA: TGTGCCAGCAGCCGTGTGGGACAGGTTTGGTACGAGCAGTACTTC.

The V and J genes are TRBV19 and TRBJ1-1; no clear D. The germline gives CDR1 LNHDA, CDR2 SQIVND (reference sequence). This CDR3 contains 14 residues. The V and J ends lost 1 base and 3 bases respectively, with 9 bases between them. The CDR3 loop is CASSIGRGYTEAFF. The CDR3 DNA reads as TGTGCCAGTAGTATAGGCCGCGGTTACACTGAAGCTTTCTTT.